This T cell receptor beta chain originates from a study of blood T cell repertoires in COVID-19. At the level of the study: The United States, Italy and Spain provided the acute and convalescent COVID-19 samples.

This CDR3 contains 14 residues. V lost 6 bases, J lost 4 bases, and 4 bases stayed unmatched. Germline-derived CDR1 and CDR2 are KGHSH and LQKENI. Seattle's enrolled individuals joined amid active infection and were then monitored longitudinally. Assay: immunoSEQ multiplex PCR; the TCRdb copy retains only in-frame clones and omits some. The sample shows fewer than 300,000 clones, approximately 91% of them seen only once. This rearrangement joins TRBV18 to TRBJ1-4; TRBD1 aligns across 8 bases. The sequence was obtained from a woman under 40 with COVID-19, enrolled during active disease. Sequenced sample: peripheral blood. The CDR3 region has the DNA TGTGCCAGCTCCGCGGGACAGGATAATGAAAAACTGTTTTTT. Translated: CASSAGQDNEKLFF.